This is a list of T cell receptor beta chains from one sample in a study of blood T cell repertoires in COVID-19. The data were produced by immunoSEQ multiplex PCR, yet TCRdb's version contains in-frame clones alone and is incomplete. Of 85,000 to 100,000 clones in the sample, roughly 90% were seen once. The source material was peripheral blood. These receptors all come from a man aged 45-65 years with active or convalescent COVID-19. Each CDR3 is given with its conserved first and last residue. A D gene is named only where the DNA matches it firmly. Size is omitted from some rows. Given values are once, few, many or a class for expanded clones.

CDR3 protein	CDR3 DNA	D gene	V gene	J gene	clone size
CASSYHLGGLAAGGTQYF	TGTGCCAGCAGCTATCACCTTGGGGGACTAGCGGCTGGGGGGACCCAGTACTTC	TRBD2	TRBV7-8	TRBJ2-5	-
CASSPLGQTNTEAFF	TGTGCCAGCAGTCCTCTGGGACAGACGAACACTGAAGCTTTCTTT	TRBD1	TRBV27	TRBJ1-1	-
CASSLDRMGREQYF	TGTGCCAGCAGTTTGGACAGGATGGGGAGGGAGCAGTACTTC	-	TRBV4-2	TRBJ2-7	few
CATSDPGQGSTDTQYF	TGTGCCACCAGTGACCCAGGACAGGGCAGCACAGATACGCAGTATTTT	TRBD1	TRBV24-1	TRBJ2-3	-
CASSLRSGGGWTDTQYF	TGCGCCAGCAGCTTGCGATCGGGGGGCGGTTGGACAGATACGCAGTATTTT	-	TRBV5-1	TRBJ2-3	-
CASSLGGTGNTEAFF	TGTGCCAGCAGCTTGGGAGGGACAGGGAACACTGAAGCTTTCTTT	TRBD1	TRBV5-4	TRBJ1-1	-
CASSRTGSVGNQPQHF	TGTGCCAGCAGTCGGACAGGGTCTGTCGGCAATCAGCCCCAGCATTTT	TRBD1	TRBV5-6	TRBJ1-5	-
CATSLQGAYEQYF	TGTGCCACTTCACTACAGGGGGCCTACGAGCAGTACTTC	TRBD1	TRBV6-5	TRBJ2-7	-
CASRRGQASYGYTF	TGTGCCAGCAGGCGGGGGCAGGCCTCCTATGGCTACACCTTC	-	TRBV6-5	TRBJ1-2	-
CAWGQVTTLAPTHNEQFF	TGTGCCTGGGGTCAGGTCACCACGCTAGCCCCTACCCACAATGAGCAGTTCTTC	-	TRBV30	TRBJ2-1	-
CASSLNRQGAYGNTIYF	TGTGCCAGCAGCCTTAACAGACAGGGGGCATATGGAAACACCATATATTTT	TRBD1	TRBV3-1/TRBV3-2	TRBJ1-3	-
CASSPRLAGGETQYF	TGCGCCAGCAGCCCTCGACTAGCGGGAGGGGAGACCCAGTACTTC	TRBD2	TRBV4-1	TRBJ2-5	-
CASSSNTGPTNEKLFF	TGTGCCAGCAGTTCAAACACAGGGCCAACTAATGAAAAACTGTTTTTT	-	TRBV2	TRBJ1-4	-
CASSDQGAVGEKLFF	TGTGCCAGCAGTGACCAGGGGGCTGTGGGGGAAAAACTGTTTTTT	TRBD1	TRBV6-1	TRBJ1-4	-
CASSPRDTENTQFF	TGTGCCAGCTCACCACGGGACACAGAAAACACGCAGTTCTTC	-	TRBV18	TRBJ2-1	-